This T cell receptor (beta chain) was sequenced in a study of shared clonotypes between healthy human individuals. Study findings and constraints: Naive subsets, compared against memory subsets, generally had larger estimated richness values.

This CDR3 has 13 residues. Germline values: CDR1 LGHNA, CDR2 YSLEER. The germline V and J ends were trimmed by 4 bases and 1 base, with 6 bases remaining between them. The authors loaded 200 ng DNA, roughly 33,000 T cell genomes, into sorted-subset replicate PCRs. Libraries were prepared by immunoSEQ multiplex PCR; TCRdb keeps only in-frame clonotypes and omits some of them. The repertoire holds 2.5 million or so clones, around nine tenths seen once, with roughly 0.15% in the top ten. Everyone who donated was a Caucasian adult who lived in Nashville, Tennessee. As for this clone: No antigen is known for it.

The sequence derives from a man younger than 30 in good health. This rearrangement joins TRBV4-3 to TRBJ2-3; D call uncertain. Sequencing was carried out using naive CD4+ T cells sorted from blood. The subset: CD45RA+ positively selected. The CDR3 spells CASSLSGTDTQYF. In DNA, the CDR3 is TGCGCCAGCAGCCTAAGTGGCACAGATACGCAGTATTTT.